The present T cell receptor (beta chain) was sequenced within a study of T cell responses to AZD1222 COVID-19 vaccine. Study results and caveats: Clonal diversity was possibly underestimated, and white British individuals and females predominated among donors.

Note on this clone: Its antigen is still unknown.

Germline CDR1 is MNHEY and CDR2 is SMNVEV (reference sequence). Trimming removed 3 bases at V and 5 bases at J, with 14 bases between. This CDR3 comprises 16 residues. The method was immunoSEQ multiplex PCR; TCRdb's version includes in-frame clones alone and lacks a portion of them. The repertoire has 140,000 or so clones, about 92% of them found once; the top ten carry more than 10%. The TCR originated in an adult who had recovered from COVID-19. V gene TRBV27 combines with J gene TRBJ1-6, with D tentatively TRBD1 (5 bases). This material consisted of peripheral blood, taken after recovery from COVID-19. The CDR3 nucleotides are TGTGCCAGCAGTTTGGGGTTGGAGGGGCATAATTCACCCCTCCACTTT. This codes for CASSLGLEGHNSPLHF.